Sequencing of this T cell receptor beta chain was carried out in a study of response to subunit inactivated influenza vaccine. Germline V gene sequence: CDR1 MNHEY, CDR2 SVGEGT. Trimming pared 4 bases from V and 2 bases from J, leaving 9 bases between. The CDR3 sequence is 13 residues long. This clonotype was seen a handful of times. TCRdb reanalysed the RT-PCR reads using MiXCR and keeps one entry per CDR3 protein. The data contain a few hundred thousand distinct CDR3 sequences, more than 7% of them singletons. This chain joins TRBV6-2 or TRBV6-3 and TRBJ2-7; D possibly corresponds to TRBD2 (6 bases). The sample was PBMCs from blood, taken about 24 months after vaccination. The source of this sequence is a man between 50 and 70 years old who received an inactivated influenza vaccine. The CDR3 sequence: CASSWTTAYEQYF. Written as DNA, the CDR3 is TGTGCCAGCAGTTGGACTACAGCCTACGAGCAGTACTTC.